One sample yielded the 16 T cell receptor beta chains listed below, sequenced in a study of breast tumors, draining lymph nodes, adjacent tissues. TCRdb itself ran the multiplex PCR reads through MiXCR, one entry per CDR3 protein. Of a few hundred thousand distinct CDR3 sequences listed, 30% to 35% were seen once; the top ten hold 3.6%. Breast cancer patients provided tissue from their axillary draining lymph nodes. Material: axillary lymph node tissue. These receptor sequences come from a female donor with breast cancer. Some clones in this sample may be carry-over from other donors' samples.

Concerning this clonotype itself: Because it lacks the conserved phenylalanine or tryptophan at the end, this CDR3 is likely a read error. It is unclear where the CDR3 begins or ends on the DNA, so no DNA is shown, and the CDR3 is as TCRdb lists it. The CDR3 protein is CAISDRRGLAGAV. The rearrangement links TRBV10-3 to TRBJ1-4. The length of the CDR3 is 13 amino acids, counting both ends. CDR1 and CDR2 from the germline V gene are ENHRY and SYGVKD.

This clonotype was counted ten times or more. The V and J genes are TRBV19 and TRBJ2-2; 13 bases line up with TRBD2. The CDR3 loop spans 14 amino acids. CDR1 is LNHDA and CDR2 is SQIVND in the germline V gene (reference sequence). Trimming at V came to 8 bases and at J to 9 bases, leaving 6 bases not matched to a gene. The DNA of the CDR3 is TGTGCCAGTTGGCGGACTAGCGGGAGTAGGGAGCTGTTTTTT. Translated: CASWRTSGSRELFF.

V is TRBV12-3 or TRBV12-4 and J is TRBJ2-1; weak D call: TRBD1 (7 bases). This CDR3 comprises 14 residues. The CDR3 sequence is CASGHNSGQDGRFF. The CDR3, as DNA: TGTGCTAGCGGTCACAACTCCGGACAGGATGGTCGGTTCTTC.

The rearrangement joins TRBV20-1 to TRBJ1-2; a possible D gene is TRBD1 (5 bases). Trimming cost V 6 bases and J 4 bases, with 15 bases left between them. This CDR3 contains 13 residues. Germline CDR1 is DFQATT and CDR2 is SNEGSKA (reference sequence). CDR3: CSAKAGTGYGYTF. For the CDR3, the DNA is TGCAGTGCGAAGGCGGGGACCGGCTATGGCTACACCTTC.

This clonotype has a count of ten or more. The genes are TRBV29-1 and TRBJ2-5, with 9 positions matching TRBD1. J was trimmed by 4 bases and V by 7 bases; bases with no gene match: 10. Per germline, CDR1 SQVTM and CDR2 ANQGSEA. The CDR3 extends over 14 amino acids. CDR3 nucleotide sequence: TGCAGCGGCTCCCTACGGACAGGGGTAGAGACCCAGTACTTC. Translated: CSGSLRTGVETQYF.

This clonotype has just a few counts. A read error may produce the germline difference seen at one junction end. CDR3 coding DNA: TGTGCCACCCGACTAGCGGGAGAGAATGTGCAGTTCTTC. Amino acids: CATRLAGENVQFF. The chain employs TRBV6-6 and TRBJ2-1, with TRBD2 matching over 12 bases. The CDR3 has 13 amino acids. Germline V lookup: CDR1 MNHNY, CDR2 SVGAGI (reference sequence).

Judged by abundance, this clonotype is medium-sized. The chain links TRBV15 to TRBJ1-4, with 8 bases matching TRBD1. Trimming removed 1 base from V and 8 bases from J; junction bases left unmatched: 12. Germline V lookup: CDR1 LNHNV, CDR2 YYDKDF (reference sequence). The CDR3 contains 17 residues. CDR3 DNA sequence: TGTGCCACCAGCAGAGGAACCTTGTGGACAGGGAACGAAAAACTGTTTTTT. This sequence encodes CATSRGTLWTGNEKLFF. The full variable domain, rest sourced from reference TRBV15 and TRBJ1-4, is DAMVIQNPRYQVTQFGKPVTLSCSQTLNHNVMYWYQQKSSQAPKLLFHYYDKDFNNEADTPDNFQSRRPNTSFCFLDIRSPGLGDTAMYLCATSRGTLWTGNEKLFFGSGTQLSVL.

This clonotype was seen repeatedly, ten times or more. The chain is built from TRBV5-6 and TRBJ2-2; D may be TRBD2 (6 bases). CDR3 length: 13 residues. Per germline, CDR1 SGHDT and CDR2 YYEEEE. The V gene lost 0 bases and the J gene lost 9 bases, with 9 bases spanning the gap. The CDR3 bases are TGTGCCAGCAGCTTGGTAGGGAGGAGGGAGCTGTTTTTT. It yields the protein CASSLVGRRELFF.

This clonotype was detected once. Just one base apart from a much larger clone, this may be a read error. In this CDR3 the conserved last residue, phenylalanine or tryptophan, is missing, so a read error is likely. This chain links TRBV5-1 with TRBJ2-1, with TRBD2 matching 10 bases. Germline V gene sequence: CDR1 SGHRS, CDR2 YFSETQ. The CDR3 covers 16 residues. Germline trimming cut 6 bases from V and 6 bases from J; bases unmatched to any gene: 12. CDR3 bases: TGCGCCAGCACAGGGCAATTGCGGACTAGCGGCAATGAGCAGTTCCTC. Protein product: CASTGQLRTSGNEQFL.

This clonotype occurred many times. The genes are TRBV5-1 and TRBJ2-2, with 8 nucleotides matching TRBD2. Trimming took 5 bases from V and 2 from J; bases not matched to a gene: 8. Germline lookup yields CDR1 SGHRS and CDR2 YFSETQ. The CDR3 extends over 16 amino acids. The CDR3 region is CASSYIAGSNTGELFF. DNA for the CDR3: TGCGCCAGCAGTTATATAGCGGGATCAAACACCGGGGAGCTGTTTTTT.

This clonotype was counted only a few times. The rearrangement uses TRBV6-5 and TRBJ2-3; TRBD2 matches 12 bases. V lost 2 bases, J lost 4 bases, and 7 bases stayed unmatched. CDR1 and CDR2 from the germline V gene are MNHEY and SVGAGI. The CDR3 spans 17 residues. As DNA, the CDR3 is TGTGCCAGCAGTTACACCCGACTAGCGGGAGTACCAGATACGCAGTATTTT. Its protein is CASSYTRLAGVPDTQYF.

This clonotype was recorded at least ten times. The chain couples TRBV5-5 to TRBJ2-2; 10 bases align to TRBD2. Germline V gives CDR1 SGHKS, CDR2 YYEKEE (reference sequence). This CDR3 spans 16 amino acids. V lost 4 bases, J lost 2 bases, and 5 bases stayed unmatched. This CDR3 is CASSPRTSGNTGELFF. The DNA of the CDR3 is TGTGCCAGCAGCCCACGGACTAGCGGAAACACCGGGGAGCTGTTTTTT. Full variable domain (remainder filled in from reference TRBV5-5 and TRBJ2-2): DAGVTQSPTHLIKTRGQQVTLRCSPISGHKSVSWYQQVLGQGPQFIFQYYEKEERGRGNFPDRFSARQFPNYSSELNVNALLLGDSALYLCASSPRTSGNTGELFFGEGSRLTVL.

This clonotype was observed at least ten times. The J gene is TRBJ2-1, the V gene TRBV12-3 or TRBV12-4; D assignment may be TRBD1 or TRBD2 (6 bases each). V was cut by 8 bases and J by 4 bases, with 12 bases left in between. This CDR3 region has 13 residues. This CDR3 reads CASAPGAYNEQFF. The CDR3 region has the DNA TGTGCCAGCGCCCCGGGGGCTTACAATGAGCAGTTCTTC.

The table lists this clonotype with many counts. The chain carries TRBV6-4 and TRBJ1-6; D is uncertain. V lost 2 bases and J lost 9, with 11 bases in between. The CDR3 runs 14 residues. Germline CDR1 MRHNA, CDR2 SNTAGT. CDR3 sequence reads: CASSDEGVGSPLHF. The CDR3 DNA reads TGTGCCAGCAGTGACGAGGGAGTCGGTTCACCCCTCCACTTT.

This chain uses TRBV6-1 with TRBJ2-3; 7 nucleotides match TRBD2. This CDR3 region has 14 residues. V was clipped by 7 bases and J by 1 base; unmatched bases: 5. In germline, CDR1 is MNHNS, CDR2 SASEGT. DNA of the CDR3: TGTGCCAGCAAGCGGGAAGAGGGCACAGATACGCAGTATTTT. Translation: CASKREEGTDTQYF.

The chain employs TRBV4-2 and TRBJ1-3; D is unclear. V was clipped by 4 bases and J by 8 bases, with 18 bases between them. CDR1 and CDR2 from the germline V gene are LGHNA and YNFKEQ. This CDR3 region has 15 residues. As DNA, the CDR3 is TGTGCCAGCAGCCCCGAGGACGGCTATGGCTACACCATATATTTT. Its protein is CASSPEDGYGYTIYF.